A single sample gave rise to the 13 T cell receptor beta chains below, sequenced in a study of early T cells in non-severe SARS-CoV-2 infection. TCRdb reanalysed the 5' RACE reads using MiXCR and keeps one entry per CDR3 protein. Of about 80,000 distinct CDR3 sequences listed, about 12% are singletons. Sequenced material: whole blood. Receptors originate from an adult who was a healthcare worker with PCR-confirmed SARS-CoV-2 infection or an uninfected control (not recorded which).

This clonotype was counted many times. The chain employs TRBV7-6 and TRBJ2-3, with D tentatively TRBD1 or TRBD2 (5 bases each). V was clipped by 1 base and J by 2 bases, with 16 bases between them. There are 17 residues in the CDR3. Germline loops: CDR1 SGHVS, CDR2 FNYEAQ. The CDR3 DNA sequence: TGTGCCAGCAGCTTAGTCGGGGCCCACCTTGACACAGATACGCAGTATTTT. It yields the protein CASSLVGAHLDTDTQYF. Full variable domain (missing parts from reference TRBV7-6 and TRBJ2-3): GAGVSQSPRYKVTKRGQDVALRCDPISGHVSLYWYRQALGQGPEFLTYFNYEAQQDKSGLPNDRFSAERPEGSISTLTIQRTEQRDSAMYRCASSLVGAHLDTDTQYFGPGTRLTVL.

This clonotype was seen ten or more times. The CDR3 DNA sequence: TGTGCCAGCAGCTTAGGGGCTAGCGCTGAAGCTTTCTTT. As protein: CASSLGASAEAFF. The V call is TRBV7-9, the J call TRBJ1-1; D gene uncertain. This CDR3 region has 13 residues. Looked up from germline, CDR1 is SEHNR and CDR2 is FQNEAQ (reference sequence). Trimming left V 1 base short and J 6 bases short, with 9 bases between. The entire variable domain, with the rest obtained from reference TRBV7-9 and TRBJ1-1, is as follows: DTGVSQNPRHKITKRGQNVTFRCDPISEHNRLYWYRQTLGQGPEFLTYFQNEAQLEKSRLLSDRFSAERPKGSFSTLEIQRTEQGDSAMYLCASSLGASAEAFFGQGTRLTVV.

The chain carries TRBV7-9 and TRBJ2-5; no clear D. The germline CDR1 and CDR2 sequences are SEHNR and FQNEAQ (reference sequence). This CDR3 spans 14 amino acids. V shed 5 bases and J shed 2 bases, with 12 bases lying between them. This CDR3 is CASSTITVQETQYF. The CDR3 coding sequence is TGTGCCAGCAGCACGATCACAGTACAAGAGACCCAGTACTTC.

V is TRBV20-1 and J is TRBJ1-3; D is ambiguous. Germline V lookup: CDR1 DFQATT, CDR2 SNEGSKA (reference sequence). The CDR3 consists of 14 residues. The V gene lost 1 base and the J gene lost 0 bases, with 7 bases spanning the gap. The CDR3 spells CSARGGGSGNTIYF. The CDR3, as DNA: TGCAGTGCTAGAGGCGGCGGCTCTGGAAACACCATATATTTT.

This clonotype was picked up a small number of times. This sequence joins TRBV29-1 and TRBJ1-1; D call uncertain. Trimming left V 4 bases short and J 6 bases short, with 9 bases between. Germline V lookup: CDR1 SQVTM, CDR2 ANQGSEA. This CDR3 contains 11 residues. Here the CDR3 reads CSVASGSEAFF. CDR3 in DNA: TGCAGCGTTGCATCGGGTTCTGAAGCTTTCTTT.

The genes are TRBV30 and TRBJ2-7; no firm D call. Trimming shortened V by 4 bases and J by 0 bases, and 7 bases separated the two germline ends. This CDR3 is 12 amino acids long. Germline-derived CDR1 and CDR2 are GTSNPN and SVGIG (reference sequence). In DNA, the CDR3 is TGTGCCTGGAAGACACTCTCCTACGAGCAGTACTTC. Protein: CAWKTLSYEQYF.

This clonotype was seen repeatedly, ten times or more. V and J are TRBV14 and TRBJ2-6; D call uncertain. Germline CDR1 and CDR2: SGHDN and FVKESK. The ends were cut back, 0 bases at V and 1 base at J, with 13 bases in the middle. The CDR3 has 18 amino acids. The CDR3 region is CASSQDRASWSGANVLTF. The CDR3 coding sequence is TGTGCCAGCAGCCAAGACCGGGCATCCTGGTCTGGGGCCAACGTCCTGACTTTC.

The chain links TRBV7-9 to TRBJ2-1; D is unresolved. Per the germline V gene, CDR1 is SEHNR and CDR2 is FQNEAQ (reference sequence). The CDR3 is 12 residues long. V gave up 3 bases and J gave up 8 bases, with 8 bases separating them. CDR3 DNA sequence: TGTGCCAGCAGCTTTTATGACGATGAGCAGTTCTTC. This translates into CASSFYDDEQFF.

This clonotype was recorded at least ten times. The J gene is TRBJ2-3, the V gene TRBV9; D perhaps matches TRBD1 (6 bases). V dropped 0 bases and J dropped 9 bases, with 20 bases sitting between them. The germline V gene has CDR1 SGDLS and CDR2 YYNGEE. The CDR3 runs to 16 residues. CDR3 DNA sequence: TGTGCCAGCAGCGTAGCTACAAGGCCAGGGGAAGGGACGCAGTATTTT. Translated: CASSVATRPGEGTQYF. The full variable domain, with the rest looked up from reference TRBV9 and TRBJ2-3, is DSGVTQTPKHLITATGQRVTLRCSPRSGDLSVYWYQQSLDQGLQFLIQYYNGEERAKGNILERFSAQQFPDLHSELNLSSLELGDSALYFCASSVATRPGEGTQYFGPGTRLTVL.

This sequence joins TRBV7-8 and TRBJ2-1, with 7 nucleotides matching TRBD2. V shed 5 bases, J shed 5 bases, and the junction held 12 bases outside the gene matches. Germline loops: CDR1 SGHVS, CDR2 FQNEAQ. The CDR3 sequence is 16 residues long. The CDR3, as DNA: TGTGCCAGCAGCCCTCGGGAAGCGGGGCTCAACAATGAGCAGTTCTTC. The encoded protein is CASSPREAGLNNEQFF.

In its sample, this clonotype was seen many times. V is TRBV24-1 and J is TRBJ2-3; no definite D call. From germline, CDR1 is KGHDR and CDR2 SFDVKD. Trimming shortened V by 3 bases and J by 3 bases, and 21 bases separated the two germline ends. This CDR3 region has 18 residues. CDR3 DNA: TGTGCCACCAGTGATCTACCCAGAGCGTCGGGCCTAACAGATACGCAGTATTTT. It yields the protein CATSDLPRASGLTDTQYF.

This clonotype was observed many times. V and J are TRBV6-1 and TRBJ1-4; D gene ambiguous. The CDR3 runs to 16 residues. The germline CDR1 and CDR2 sequences are MNHNS and SASEGT. Trimming pared 7 bases from V and 6 bases from J, leaving 21 bases between. The CDR3 reads CASTRPSATEDEKLFF. The CDR3 bases are TGTGCCAGCACTCGCCCCTCCGCCACGGAGGATGAAAAACTGTTTTTT.

The sample holds many counts of this clonotype. The chain joins TRBV5-1 to TRBJ2-1, with 13 bases identical to TRBD2. The CDR3 extends over 16 amino acids. The V and J ends lost 4 bases and 9 bases, in that order; junction bases with no gene match: 10. The germline V gene encodes CDR1 SGHRS and CDR2 YFSETQ. The chain's CDR3 is CASSPGPGLAGPEQFF. CDR3 bases: TGCGCCAGCAGCCCTGGTCCGGGACTAGCGGGACCTGAGCAGTTCTTC.